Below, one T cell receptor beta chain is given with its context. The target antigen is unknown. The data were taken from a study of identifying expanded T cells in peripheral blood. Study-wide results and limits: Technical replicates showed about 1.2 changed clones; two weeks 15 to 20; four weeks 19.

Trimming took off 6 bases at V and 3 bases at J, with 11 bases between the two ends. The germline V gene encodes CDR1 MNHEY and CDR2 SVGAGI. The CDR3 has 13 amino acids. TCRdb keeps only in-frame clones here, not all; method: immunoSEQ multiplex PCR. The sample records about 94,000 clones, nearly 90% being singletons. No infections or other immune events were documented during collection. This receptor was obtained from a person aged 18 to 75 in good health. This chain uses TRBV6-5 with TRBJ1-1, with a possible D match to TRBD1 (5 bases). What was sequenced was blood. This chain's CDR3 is CASRNTGHTEAFF. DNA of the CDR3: TGTGCCAGCAGGAATACAGGACACACTGAAGCTTTCTTT.